This TCR beta chain was identified in a study of read filtering for tumor transcriptome and immune sequencing. Study details: The cohort had about 16 men and over twelve women aged about 45 to 80, mean about 66 years. R-ISS stage counts were under 10 for I, around 17 for II, about 7 for III.

The library was built from about 0.4 ug RNA with molecular barcoded adaptors for alpha/delta and beta/gamma chains. One entry per CDR3 protein, called by TCRdb with MiXCR from the reads. Among almost 40,000 distinct CDR3 sequences, around 13% were seen once, and the ten largest hold roughly 18%. This clonotype turned up a few times. The sequence derives from a donor aged 40 or over with multiple myeloma. Sequenced sample: a population of CD138-negative cells sorted from bone marrow.

The CDR3 here is CASSSRGGTDTQYF. The CDR3 DNA is TGTGCCAGCAGTTCCAGGGGCGGCACAGATACGCAGTATTTT. The rearrangement uses TRBV6-2 or TRBV6-3 and TRBJ2-3; possibly TRBD1 for D (6 bases). The CDR3 has 14 residues. Germline V lookup: CDR1 MNHEY, CDR2 SVGEGT. Trimming stripped 4 bases from V and 1 base from J, with 9 bases between.